The 16 T cell receptor beta chains below come from one sample, sequenced in a study of blood T cell repertoires in COVID-19. The repertoire was sequenced with immunoSEQ multiplex PCR; TCRdb's copy has only in-frame clones and lacks some. Of 90,000 to 100,000 clones in the sample, over 70% are singletons; the top ten hold about 4%. The sample was peripheral blood. The receptor source for this set is a man aged 55 to 70 with acute or convalescent COVID-19.

This clone was seen just once. The chain joins TRBV27 to TRBJ2-5, with TRBD1 matching over 7 bases. This CDR3 spans 12 amino acids. With V trimmed by 6 bases and J by 5 bases, 3 bases remained unmatched. Germline CDR1 MNHEY, CDR2 SMNVEV (reference sequence). The CDR3, as DNA: TGTGCCAGCAGAACGACAGGGGAGACCCAGTACTTC. Its translation is CASRTTGETQYF.

V is TRBV7-9 and J is TRBJ2-1; 15 bases agree with TRBD2. V shed 4 bases and J 6 bases; nucleotides not matched to a gene: 7. Germline-derived CDR1 and CDR2 are SEHNR and FQNEAQ (reference sequence). There are 17 residues in the CDR3. CDR3 bases: TGTGCCAGCAGCTCCTTAAGGACTAGCGGGAGGGCCAATGAGCAGTTCTTC. This gives the protein CASSSLRTSGRANEQFF.

The chain combines TRBV30 with TRBJ1-4, with 9 bases fitting TRBD1. This CDR3 has 15 residues. Trimming cost V 1 base and J 5 bases; bases outside gene matches: 5. Germline V gene data show CDR1 as GTSNPN and CDR2 as SVGIG (reference sequence). The CDR3 is CAWSGQGEKNEKLFF. CDR3 DNA sequence: TGTGCCTGGAGTGGACAGGGGGAAAAAAATGAAAAACTGTTTTTT.

This chain joins TRBV3-1 (or the pseudogene TRBV3-2) and TRBJ2-1; the match to TRBD2 covers 9 bases. The CDR3 is made up of 15 amino acids. The germline CDR1 and CDR2 sequences are LGHDT and YNNKEL (reference sequence). Unmatched junction bases numbered 5, after V lost 3 bases and J lost 5 bases. Here the CDR3 DNA reads TGTGCCAGCAGCCAGCCGGGACTAGCAGACAATGAGCAGTTCTTC. Its translation is CASSQPGLADNEQFF.

This clone occurred a few times. V and J are TRBV2 and TRBJ1-6; 9 bases align to TRBD1. CDR1 is SNHLY, CDR2 FYNNEI, per germline. The CDR3 has 13 amino acids. After removal of 6 bases from V and 12 bases from J, the junction contained 6 bases not matched to a gene. CDR3 loop: CASRRDRELPLHF. The CDR3 DNA is TGTGCCAGCAGGAGGGACAGGGAGTTACCCCTCCACTTT. Full variable domain (remainder filled in from reference TRBV2 and TRBJ1-6): EPEVTQTPSHQVTQMGQEVILRCVPISNHLYFYWYRQILGQKVEFLVSFYNNEISEKSEIFDDQFSVERPDGSNFTLKIRSTKLEDSAMYFCASRRDRELPLHFGNGTRLTVT.

The J gene is TRBJ1-1, the V gene TRBV7-6, with D maybe TRBD1 (5 bases). V dropped 2 bases and J dropped 1 base, with 11 bases sitting between them. Germline V gene sequence: CDR1 SGHVS, CDR2 FNYEAQ. This CDR3 comprises 15 residues. CDR3 amino acids: CASSLTGQGNTEAFF. The CDR3 coding sequence is TGTGCCAGCAGCTTAACTGGTCAGGGGAACACTGAAGCTTTCTTT.

This chain connects TRBV14 to TRBJ1-2; D is unresolved. Germline V gene lookup returns CDR1 SGHDN and CDR2 FVKESK. The CDR3 covers 13 residues. V was shortened by 0 bases and J by 8 bases, with 10 bases between the two germline ends. In DNA, the CDR3 is TGTGCCAGCAGCCAAGAGCGCGGGAGCGGCTACACCTTC. This gives the protein CASSQERGSGYTF.

The chain couples TRBV4-3 to TRBJ2-5; D not certain. Trimming took 0 bases from V and 1 from J, leaving 9 bases between them. This CDR3 region has 15 residues. In germline, CDR1 is LGHNA, CDR2 YSLEER. DNA of the CDR3: TGCGCCAGCAGCCAAGATTCACAGAGCCAAGAGACCCAGTACTTC. Its protein is CASSQDSQSQETQYF.

This chain connects TRBV6-2 or TRBV6-3 to TRBJ1-5; 9 bases align to TRBD1. Trimming took 0 bases from V and 7 from J; bases not matched to a gene: 13. The CDR3 extends over 18 amino acids. Germline V gives CDR1 MNHEY, CDR2 SVGEGT. The CDR3 is CASSYSPARGDRDQPQHF. The DNA of the CDR3 is TGTGCCAGCAGTTACTCACCAGCTCGGGGGGACAGGGACCAGCCCCAGCATTTT.

The genes are TRBV18 and TRBJ2-7, with TRBD2 as a possible D gene (6 bases). V lost 0 bases, J lost 7 bases, and 13 bases lay in between. Germline V gene data show CDR1 as KGHSH and CDR2 as LQKENI. This CDR3 has 14 residues. DNA of the CDR3: TGTGCCAGCTCACCACCGGGCGGGGCGGGGGAGCAGTACGTC. Protein product: CASSPPGGAGEQYV.

The chain carries TRBV9 and TRBJ1-5; TRBD1 matches at 7 bases. CDR3 length: 15 amino acids. The J segment lost 5 bases and the V segment lost 0 bases, leaving 5 bases of the junction unmatched. The germline CDR1 and CDR2 sequences are SGDLS and YYNGEE. The CDR3: CASSVGGQSHQPQHF. CDR3 coding DNA: TGTGCCAGCAGCGTAGGGGGACAGTCCCATCAGCCCCAGCATTTT. Using reference TRBV9 and TRBJ1-5 for the parts outside the CDR3, the full variable domain is DSGVTQTPKHLITATGQRVTLRCSPRSGDLSVYWYQQSLDQGLQFLIQYYNGEERAKGNILERFSAQQFPDLHSELNLSSLELGDSALYFCASSVGGQSHQPQHFGDGTRLSIL.

This chain uses TRBV2 with TRBJ2-1, with TRBD2 matching over 8 bases. J gave up 6 bases and V 4 bases, and 8 bases lay outside the gene matches. Germline V gene sequence: CDR1 SNHLY, CDR2 FYNNEI. The CDR3 is 15 residues long. The CDR3 coding sequence is TGTGCCAGCAGTGTGGGCGGGGGGACCTCCAATGAGCAGTTCTTC. As protein: CASSVGGGTSNEQFF.

The chain has TRBV25-1 and TRBJ1-2; unclear D gene. The germline CDR1 and CDR2 sequences are MGHDK and SYGVNS. The CDR3 sequence is 15 residues long. Between the trimmed V and J ends, which lost 2 bases and 2 bases, there was a span of 12 bases. The CDR3 protein is CASSEPNTENYGYTF. CDR3 sequence (DNA): TGTGCCAGCAGTGAACCCAATACTGAGAACTATGGCTACACCTTC.

The chain carries TRBV6-1 and TRBJ1-6; possible D gene TRBD1, 6 bases. The CDR3 length is 15 residues. CDR1 MNHNS and CDR2 SASEGT come from the germline V gene. The ends were cut back, 2 bases at V and 7 bases at J, with 12 bases in the middle. Here the CDR3 DNA reads TGTGCCAGCAGTGAAAAACAGGGTTGGAATTCACCCCTCCACTTT. Residues: CASSEKQGWNSPLHF.

Comment on this clone: Different DNA sequences within this sample yield the same CDR3. The rearrangement joins TRBV15 to TRBJ2-5; D is undetermined. The CDR3 is 12 residues long. V lost 0 bases and J lost 4, with 3 bases in between. CDR1 is LNHNV, CDR2 YYDKDF, per germline (reference sequence). CDR3 DNA sequence: TGTGCCACCAGCAGAGATATAGAGACCCAGTACTTC. It specifies CATSRDIETQYF.

This sequence joins TRBV7-3 and TRBJ1-1, with D possibly being TRBD1 (6 bases). The CDR3 has 13 residues. The V gene lost 3 bases and the J gene lost 2 bases, with 7 bases spanning the gap. Germline V gives CDR1 SGHTA, CDR2 FQGTGA. CDR3 sequence (DNA): TGTGCCAGCAGCTTGGGGGCCAACACTGAAGCTTTCTTT. It specifies CASSLGANTEAFF. The full variable domain, in which reference TRBV7-3 and TRBJ1-1 provide the parts outside the CDR3, is GAGVSQTPSNKVTEKGKYVELRCDPISGHTALYWYRQSLGQGPEFLIYFQGTGAADDSGLPNDRFFAVRPEGSVSTLKIQRTERGDSAVYLCASSLGANTEAFFGQGTRLTVV.